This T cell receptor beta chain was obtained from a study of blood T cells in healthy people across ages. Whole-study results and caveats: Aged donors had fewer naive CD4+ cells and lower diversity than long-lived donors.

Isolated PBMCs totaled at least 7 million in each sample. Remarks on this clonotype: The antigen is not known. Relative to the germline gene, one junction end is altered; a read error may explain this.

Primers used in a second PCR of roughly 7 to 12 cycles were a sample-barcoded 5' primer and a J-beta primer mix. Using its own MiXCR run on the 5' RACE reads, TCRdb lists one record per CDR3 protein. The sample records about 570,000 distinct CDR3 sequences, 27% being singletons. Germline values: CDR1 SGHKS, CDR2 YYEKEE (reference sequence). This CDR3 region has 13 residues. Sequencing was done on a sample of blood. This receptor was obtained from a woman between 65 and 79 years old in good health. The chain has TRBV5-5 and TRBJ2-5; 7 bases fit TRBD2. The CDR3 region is CACSLGGEETQYF. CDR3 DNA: TGTGCCTGCAGCTTGGGGGGGGAAGAGACCCAGTACTTC. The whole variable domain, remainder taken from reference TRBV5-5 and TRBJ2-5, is DAGVTQSPTHLIKTRGQQVTLRCSPISGHKSVSWYQQVLGQGPQFIFQYYEKEERGRGNFPDRFSARQFPNYSSELNVNALLLGDSALYLCACSLGGEETQYFGPGTRLLVL.